This TCR beta chain appears in the sequencing data of a study of T cell responses to AZD1222 COVID-19 vaccine. Trimming cost V 3 bases and J 3 bases, with 15 bases left between them. The CDR3 covers 15 residues. The V gene's germline CDR1 is MNHNS and CDR2 SASEGT. Study-level points and caveats: Just a handful of people given AZD1222 tested seropositive at baseline. After two AZD1222 doses, spike-specific TCR breadth and depth rose versus day 0. At 160-218 and 743-854, vaccine-associated CD4 TCRs were dominant, and they spanned spike.

Both about-4-week and about-12-week second-dose recipients were combined. Sequencing was performed with immunoSEQ multiplex PCR; in TCRdb, only in-frame clones are kept and a portion is missing. The sample has about 150,000 clones, about 90% seen once; the top ten hold less than 5%. With respect to this clone: Its antigen is unidentified.

Sample: peripheral blood, taken 28 days after the second AZD1222 dose. The TCR sequence derives from an adult who received the AZD1222 COVID-19 vaccine. V and J are TRBV6-1 and TRBJ2-7, with D perhaps matching TRBD1 or TRBD2 (5 bases each). The CDR3 sequence is CASSEVPGTGYEQYF. The CDR3, as DNA: TGTGCCAGCAGTGAGGTACCTGGGACGGGCTACGAGCAGTACTTC.